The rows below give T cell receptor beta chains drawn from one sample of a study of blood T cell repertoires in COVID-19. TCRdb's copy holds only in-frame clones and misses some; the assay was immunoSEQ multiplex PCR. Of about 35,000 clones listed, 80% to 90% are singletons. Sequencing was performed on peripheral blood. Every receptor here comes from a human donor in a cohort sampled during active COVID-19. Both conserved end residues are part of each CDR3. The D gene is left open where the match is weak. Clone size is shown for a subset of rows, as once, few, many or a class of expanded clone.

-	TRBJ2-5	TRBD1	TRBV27	CASSSTGTGGWGETQYF	TGTGCCAGCAGTTCGACCGGGACAGGGGGCTGGGGAGAGACCCAGTACTTC
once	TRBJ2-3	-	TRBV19	CASRYSAGHLADTQYF	TGTGCCAGTAGGTACTCAGCGGGCCATCTAGCAGATACGCAGTATTTT
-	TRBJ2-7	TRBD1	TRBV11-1	CASSFRDRVDEQYF	TGTGCCAGCAGCTTCCGGGACAGGGTGGACGAGCAGTACTTC
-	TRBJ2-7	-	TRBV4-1	CASSLTRTSSYEQYF	TGCGCCAGCAGCCTGACTAGGACAAGCTCCTACGAGCAGTACTTC
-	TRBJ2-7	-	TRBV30	CAWSVETAYEQYF	TGTGCCTGGAGTGTTGAAACAGCCTACGAGCAGTACTTC
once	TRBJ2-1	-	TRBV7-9	CASSLPGTLPRFF	TGTGCCAGCAGCCTTCCCGGTACTCTGCCCCGGTTCTTC
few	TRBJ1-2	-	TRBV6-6	CASILGPDAYGYTF	TGTGCCAGCATACTAGGACCGGATGCCTATGGCTACACCTTC
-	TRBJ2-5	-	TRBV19	CATRAVGGTTQYF	TGTGCCACTAGGGCCGTTGGAGGTACGACCCAGTACTTC
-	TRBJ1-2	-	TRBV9	CASSVGGGDDYGYTF	TGTGCCAGCAGCGTAGGCGGGGGCGACGACTATGGCTACACCTTC
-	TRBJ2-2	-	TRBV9	CASSVGAVNTGELFF	TGTGCCAGCAGCGTAGGTGCAGTTAACACCGGGGAGCTGTTTTTT
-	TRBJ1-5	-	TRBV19	CASKRTQHQPQHF	TGTGCCAGTAAGCGGACTCAACATCAGCCCCAGCATTTT
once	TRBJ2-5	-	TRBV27	CASSGGPGVQETQYF	TGTGCCAGCAGTGGAGGCCCAGGGGTCCAAGAGACCCAGTACTTC
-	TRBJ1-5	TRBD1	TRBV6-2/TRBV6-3	CASSFGGGYSNQPQHF	TGTGCCAGCAGTTTTGGAGGGGGCTATAGCAATCAGCCCCAGCATTTT
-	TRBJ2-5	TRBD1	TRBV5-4	CASRTRQGAQETQYF	TGTGCCAGCAGGACGCGACAGGGGGCGCAAGAGACCCAGTACTTC
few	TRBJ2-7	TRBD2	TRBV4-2	CASRGGSGGTSYEQYF	TGTGCCAGCAGAGGAGGGTCGGGAGGAACCTCCTACGAGCAGTACTTC
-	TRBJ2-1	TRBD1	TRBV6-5	CASSSPRTGNEQFF	TGTGCCAGCAGTTCTCCGCGGACAGGGAATGAGCAGTTCTTC
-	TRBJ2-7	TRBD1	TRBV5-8	CASSLGQGALYEQYF	TGTGCCAGCAGCTTGGGACAGGGGGCCTTGTACGAGCAGTACTTC
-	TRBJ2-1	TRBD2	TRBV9	CASSVAAGRSNEQFF	TGTGCCAGCAGCGTAGCAGCGGGACGGTCCAATGAGCAGTTCTTC
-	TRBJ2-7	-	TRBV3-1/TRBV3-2	CASSQGQGYEQYF	TGTGCCAGCAGCCAAGGTCAGGGCTACGAGCAGTACTTC
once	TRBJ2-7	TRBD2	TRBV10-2	CASSPSGSNEQYF	TGCGCCAGCAGTCCTAGCGGGAGTAACGAGCAGTACTTC
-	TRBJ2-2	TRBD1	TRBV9	CASSRSTGDTGELFF	TGTGCCAGCAGCCGTTCGACAGGGGACACCGGGGAGCTGTTTTTT
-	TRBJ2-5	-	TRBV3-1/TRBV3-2	CASSLVARQETQYF	TGTGCCAGCAGCCTCGTAGCGCGGCAAGAGACCCAGTACTTC
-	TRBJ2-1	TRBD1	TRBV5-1	CASSLDRGLFNEQFF	TGCGCCAGCAGCTTGGACAGGGGTCTTTTCAATGAGCAGTTCTTC
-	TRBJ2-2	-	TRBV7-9	CASSLQGGDTGELFF	TGTGCCAGCAGCCTACAAGGGGGGGACACCGGGGAGCTGTTTTTT
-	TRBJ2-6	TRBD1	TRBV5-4	CASSLGGTGNGANVLTF	TGTGCCAGCAGCTTGGGGGGGACAGGGAACGGGGCCAACGTCCTGACTTTC
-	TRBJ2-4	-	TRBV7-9	CASSLVEGTKNIQYF	TGTGCCAGCAGCTTAGTTGAGGGGACAAAAAACATTCAGTACTTC
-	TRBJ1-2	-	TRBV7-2	CASSSAATGERGYTF	TGTGCCAGCAGCTCCGCCGCAACAGGTGAACGGGGCTACACCTTC
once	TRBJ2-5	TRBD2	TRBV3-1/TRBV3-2	CASSLAGAETQYF	TGTGCCAGCAGCCTCGCGGGAGCAGAGACCCAGTACTTC
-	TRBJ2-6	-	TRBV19	CASSISGANVLTF	TGTGCCAGTAGTATATCAGGGGCCAACGTCCTGACTTTC
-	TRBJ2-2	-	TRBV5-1	CASSFSSGNTGELFF	TGCGCCAGCAGCTTTTCGAGCGGAAACACCGGGGAGCTGTTTTTT
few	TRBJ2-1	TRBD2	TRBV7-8	CASSLAFIGGVSSYNEQFF	TGTGCCAGCAGCTTAGCGTTTATCGGGGGGGTGAGCTCCTACAATGAGCAGTTCTTC
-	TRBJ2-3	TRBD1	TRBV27	CASSPGPGQGPDTQYF	TGTGCCAGCAGTCCAGGCCCCGGACAGGGGCCAGATACGCAGTATTTT
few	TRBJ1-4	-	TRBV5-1	CASSLSGGTEKLFF	TGCGCCAGCAGCTTGTCTGGAGGGACTGAAAAACTGTTTTTT
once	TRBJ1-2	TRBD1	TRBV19	CASSTGTGGYGYTF	TGTGCCAGTAGTACCGGGACAGGGGGGTATGGCTACACCTTC
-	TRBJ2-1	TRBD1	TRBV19	CASSIKDRYNEQFF	TGTGCCAGTAGTATTAAGGACAGGTACAATGAGCAGTTCTTC
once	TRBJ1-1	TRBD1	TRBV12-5	CASGLAGTVGPEAFF	TGTGCTAGTGGTTTGGCCGGGACAGTTGGACCTGAAGCTTTCTTT
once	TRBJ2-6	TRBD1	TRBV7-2	CASSRQQGKGDSGANVLTF	TGTGCCAGCAGCAGACAACAGGGGAAGGGGGACTCTGGGGCCAACGTCCTGACTTTC
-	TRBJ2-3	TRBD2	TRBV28	CASLPGSGRGTDTQYF	TGTGCCAGCCTACCCGGGAGCGGGAGGGGCACAGATACGCAGTATTTT
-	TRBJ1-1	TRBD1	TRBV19	CASSIATGASGAFF	TGTGCCAGTAGTATCGCCACAGGGGCCTCCGGAGCTTTCTTT
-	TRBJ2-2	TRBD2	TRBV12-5	CASGLVLTASGPPTGELFF	TGTGCTAGTGGTTTGGTACTGACGGCTAGCGGGCCACCTACCGGGGAGCTGTTTTTT
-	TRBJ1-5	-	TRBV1	CTSSQVRVEKNYSNQPQHF	TGCACCAGCAGCCAAGTGAGGGTCGAGAAGAATTATAGCAATCAGCCCCAGCATTTT
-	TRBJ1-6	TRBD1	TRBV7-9	CASSLGQGFSPLHF	TGTGCCAGCAGCTTGGGACAGGGCTTTTCACCCCTCCACTTT
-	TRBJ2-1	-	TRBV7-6	CASSLALSGYNEQFF	TGTGCCAGCAGCTTAGCGCTCTCGGGATACAATGAGCAGTTCTTC
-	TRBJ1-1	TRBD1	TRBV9	CASSVGAPGPGQGVRREVNTEAFF	TGTGCCAGCAGCGTAGGTGCCCCCGGACCGGGACAGGGGGTGAGAAGGGAGGTGAACACTGAAGCTTTCTTT
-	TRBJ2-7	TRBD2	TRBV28	CARPGLAGVQRYEQYF	TGTGCCAGACCTGGACTAGCGGGAGTCCAAAGGTACGAGCAGTACTTC
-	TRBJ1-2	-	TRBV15	CATSREAGYGYTF	TGTGCCACCAGCAGAGAAGCGGGCTATGGCTACACCTTC
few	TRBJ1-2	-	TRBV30	CAWSAGGASYGYTF	TGTGCCTGGAGTGCGGGAGGGGCCTCGTATGGCTACACCTTC
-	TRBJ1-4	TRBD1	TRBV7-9	CASSRTGTESEKLFF	TGTGCCAGCAGCCGGACCGGGACAGAAAGTGAAAAACTGTTTTTT
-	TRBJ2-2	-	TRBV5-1	CASRFAGAGTGELFF	TGCGCCAGCAGATTCGCGGGGGCCGGGACCGGGGAGCTGTTTTTT
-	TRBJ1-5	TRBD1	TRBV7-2	CASSPRTGFGSNQPQHF	TGTGCCAGCAGCCCCCGGACAGGGTTTGGGAGCAATCAGCCCCAGCATTTT
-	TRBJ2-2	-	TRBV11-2	CASRPRAPNTGELFF	TGTGCCAGCAGACCGAGGGCGCCGAACACCGGGGAGCTGTTTTTT
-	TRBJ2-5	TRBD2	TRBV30	CAWSVRLGTSGGQAGETQYF	TGTGCCTGGAGTGTGCGGTTGGGGACTAGCGGGGGTCAGGCGGGGGAGACCCAGTACTTC
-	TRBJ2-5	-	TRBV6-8	CASSGRIVRETQYF	TGTGCCAGCAGTGGGAGGATAGTGAGGGAGACCCAGTACTTC
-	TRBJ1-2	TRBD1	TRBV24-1	CATSDGPGQGADYGYTF	TGTGCCACCAGTGATGGACCGGGACAGGGGGCCGACTATGGCTACACCTTC